What follows describes a single TCR beta chain. Antigen specificity is unknown. This sample stems from a study of shared clonotypes between healthy human individuals. Study-level points and caveats: Blood was the only sampled material, and tissue repertoires likely differ. Against clonotypes common to all four donors, non-shared ones had lower generation probabilities.

Cells designated naive CD8 were CD45RO-negative and were positively selected for CCR7, with terminally differentiated effector memory CD45RA+ cells excluded. The germline V gene has CDR1 MNHNS and CDR2 SASEGT. The CDR3 sequence is 15 residues long. The ends were cut back, 1 base at V and 1 base at J, with 8 bases in the middle. The assay used deep level. Method: immunoSEQ multiplex PCR; TCRdb's copy keeps in-frame clones and lacks some. The sample contains a few million clones, just over 90% of which appear only once. The rearrangement links TRBV6-1 to TRBJ2-1, with unresolved D. The TCR sequence derives from a man younger than 35 in good health. Some clones in this sample may be carry-over from other donors' samples. The source material was naive CD8+ T cells from PBMCs. The CDR3 loop reads CASSEDYTSYNEQFF. The CDR3 coding sequence is TGTGCCAGCAGTGAAGACTACACTTCCTACAATGAGCAGTTCTTC.